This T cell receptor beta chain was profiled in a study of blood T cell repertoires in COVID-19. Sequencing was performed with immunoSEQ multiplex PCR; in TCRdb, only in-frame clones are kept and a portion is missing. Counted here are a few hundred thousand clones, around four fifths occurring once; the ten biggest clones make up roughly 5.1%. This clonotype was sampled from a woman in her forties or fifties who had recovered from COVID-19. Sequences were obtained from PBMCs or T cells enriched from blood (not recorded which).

CDR3 in amino acids: CAWTTGNNSPLHF. The CDR3 DNA reads as TGTGCCTGGACGACAGGGAATAATTCACCCCTCCACTTT. The chain employs TRBV30 and TRBJ1-6, with 7 bases lining up with TRBD1. This CDR3 has 13 amino acids. Germline V CDR1 and CDR2: GTSNPN, SVGIG (reference sequence). J was trimmed by 5 bases and V by 4 bases; bases with no gene match: 2.